These T cell receptor beta chains were read from a single sample in a study of neurological immune-mediated disorders. MiXCR, applied by TCRdb to the 5' RACE reads, yields one record per CDR3 protein. The sample holds 55,000 to 65,000 distinct CDR3 sequences, over 8.5% seen once. Sequenced material: PBMCs. The receptors shown here come from a male donor with HTLV-1-associated myelopathy (HAM/TSP). Both conserved end residues are trimmed from each CDR3.

j_call	v_call	cdr3_aa
TRBJ1-1	TRBV24-1	ATSDTGTGVTEAF
TRBJ1-1	TRBV15	ATSRGRSRGNTEAF
TRBJ2-1	TRBV20-1	SPTGTSHNEQF
TRBJ1-5	TRBV6-1	ASSDLGLGNQPQH
TRBJ1-4	TRBV9	ASSAPGGVRGSEKLF
TRBJ1-4	TRBV7-2	ASSFWGQGGEKLF
TRBJ2-7	TRBV5-6	ASSLLSDEQC
TRBJ2-5	TRBV5-1	ASSPRDPSATQY
TRBJ1-1	TRBV29-1	SVLQVHMNTEAF
TRBJ2-3	TRBV20-1	SARVDRGVTDTQY
TRBJ2-5	TRBV18	ASSPPGTDQETQY
TRBJ2-1	TRBV5-1	ASSPGTGVYNEQF
TRBJ2-1	TRBV25-1	ASSDPSGEINEQF
TRBJ2-7	TRBV20-1	SARDYTGGFYEQY
TRBJ2-5	TRBV28	ASGEGIQETQY
TRBJ2-7	TRBV2	ASQAYTYYEQY
TRBJ2-3	TRBV20-1	GSFMDRTDTQY
TRBJ2-1	TRBV10-3	AISEASGTGTKGEQF
TRBJ2-5	TRBV20-1	SAEGLAGGQETQY
TRBJ1-1	TRBV20-1	SARGTEEAF
TRBJ1-1	TRBV7-2	ASSLWPGSTEAF
TRBJ2-5	TRBV7-2	ASSLSGGARETQY
TRBJ2-1	TRBV18	ASSPDRGSGDEQF
TRBJ2-2	TRBV7-9	ASSGKNTGELF
TRBJ1-4	TRBV4-3	ASSQGAGQGRVKLF
TRBJ2-1	TRBV7-2	ASSPYQGRQF
TRBJ1-3	TRBV20-1	SASSSAQGAAGNTIY
TRBJ2-1	TRBV6-2/TRBV6-3	ASSSPNSRLAVYNEQF
TRBJ1-4	TRBV27	ASSQQGATNEKLF
TRBJ2-3	TRBV11-2	ASLGGPGDTQY
TRBJ1-1	TRBV20-1	SASSFAGNTEAF
TRBJ2-7	TRBV5-1	ASSLGPSDISYEQY
TRBJ2-7	TRBV7-9	ASSFSEHYEQY
TRBJ1-5	TRBV5-1	ASSLGPGTSDQPQH
TRBJ1-4	TRBV5-5	ASSLAGTRERLF
TRBJ2-7	TRBV20-1	SARAGPNLYEQY
TRBJ1-2	TRBV18	ASSRADALGNGYT
TRBJ2-3	TRBV27	ASSGLAGGVGAQY
TRBJ1-1	TRBV12-3/TRBV12-4	ASTQQTMNTEAF
TRBJ2-7	TRBV10-3	AISALSSMYEQY
TRBJ2-1	TRBV20-1	SATGTLAGGFSGEQF
TRBJ2-4	TRBV15	ATSRAPTGAAAKNIQY
TRBJ2-5	TRBV5-1	ASSDPQETQY
TRBJ2-3	TRBV10-1	ASSVSDTQY
TRBJ2-2	TRBV3-1	ASSQSTGGSRELF
TRBJ1-5	TRBV7-2	ASSLRRNQPQH